Shown below are 12 T cell receptor beta chains from a single sample sequenced in a study of cytomegalovirus exposure and HLA in healthy donors. PCR was performed using 60 Vbeta and 13 Jbeta primers. TCRdb keeps only in-frame clones here, not all; method: immunoSEQ multiplex PCR. The profile shows roughly 80,000 clones, roughly four fifths of them singletons. Input material: PBMCs. The origin of the receptors is a male donor in good health and CMV-seropositive.

This clone is a singleton in its sample. The V gene is TRBV9, the J gene TRBJ2-6; 9 positions agree with TRBD2. CDR3 length equals 19 residues. After removal of 0 bases from V and 3 bases from J, the junction contained 10 bases not matched to a gene. The V gene's germline CDR1 is SGDLS and CDR2 YYNGEE. The CDR3 sequence: CASSVEGAGGGVGANVLTF. The DNA of the CDR3 is TGTGCCAGCAGCGTAGAGGGAGCGGGAGGAGGAGTTGGGGCCAACGTCCTGACTTTC.

The CDR3 bases are TGTGCCAGCAGCTTAAGTTTAGATCAGCCCCAGCATTTT. Encoded protein: CASSLSLDQPQHF. V gene TRBV11-2 combines with J gene TRBJ1-5; no reliable D call. Germline CDR1 reads SGHAT; CDR2 reads FQNNGV. The CDR3 extends over 13 amino acids. Deletions cut 2 bases from V and 5 bases from J, with 7 bases between. The entire variable domain, with the rest obtained from reference TRBV11-2 and TRBJ1-5, is as follows: EAGVAQSPRYKIIEKRQSVAFWCNPISGHATLYWYQQILGQGPKLLIQFQNNGVVDDSQLPKDRFSAERLKGVDSTLKIQPAKLEDSAVYLCASSLSLDQPQHFGDGTRLSIL.

This clone was seen more than once but under ten times. The rearrangement links TRBV4-1 to TRBJ1-4; 8 bases align to TRBD1. Trimming cost V 4 bases and J 5 bases; bases outside gene matches: 12. The CDR3 has 17 amino acids. CDR1 MGHRA and CDR2 YSYEKL come from the germline V gene. The CDR3: CASSPLDRGGHNEKLFF. The DNA of the CDR3 is TGCGCCAGCAGCCCTCTCGACAGGGGAGGACACAATGAAAAACTGTTTTTT.

This chain connects TRBV25-1 to TRBJ1-1; 7 bases line up with TRBD1. Germline trimming cut 3 bases from V and 2 bases from J; bases unmatched to any gene: 3. CDR1 MGHDK and CDR2 SYGVNS come from the germline V gene. CDR3 size: 14 residues. CDR3 bases: TGTGCCAGCAGTGACCTAGGGGGCAACACTGAAGCTTTCTTT. Translation gives CASSDLGGNTEAFF. The complete variable domain, with remaining parts taken from reference TRBV25-1 and TRBJ1-1, reads EADIYQTPRYLVIGTGKKITLECSQTMGHDKMYWYQQDPGMELHLIHYSYGVNSTEKGDLSSESTVSRIRTEHFPLTLESARPSHTSQYLCASSDLGGNTEAFFGQGTRLTVV.

The chain joins TRBV11-3 to TRBJ2-7; possibly TRBD1 for D (5 bases). CDR1 SGHNT and CDR2 YENEEA come from the germline V gene. CDR3 length: 14 amino acids. Between the trimmed V and J ends, which lost 5 bases and 4 bases, there was a span of 15 bases. Here the CDR3 reads CASSTSDTKYEQYF. The CDR3 bases are TGTGCCAGCAGCACCTCGGACACAAAATACGAGCAGTACTTC. Combining the CDR3 with reference TRBV11-3 and TRBJ2-7 gives the whole variable domain EAGVVQSPRYKIIEKKQPVAFWCNPISGHNTLYWYLQNLGQGPELLIRYENEEAVDDSQLPKDRFSAERLKGVDSTLKIQPAELGDSAVYLCASSTSDTKYEQYFGPGTRLTVT.

The sample holds a few counts of this clone. V is TRBV5-1 and J is TRBJ2-6; 7 nucleotides align to TRBD2. Per the germline V gene, CDR1 is SGHRS and CDR2 is YFSETQ. CDR3 length: 16 residues. Trimming at V came to 6 bases and at J to 0 bases, leaving 6 bases not matched to a gene. CDR3 in DNA: TGCGCCAGCACAAGGTCGGGGGGCTCTGGGGCCAACGTCCTGACTTTC. This sequence encodes CASTRSGGSGANVLTF.

As for this clone: One end of the junction does not line up with germline, which may come from a read error. The V call is TRBV30, the J call TRBJ2-7; TRBD1 matches 8 bases. This CDR3 contains 13 residues. The germline gives CDR1 GTSNPN, CDR2 SVGIG (reference sequence). The CDR3 is CAWSVQGDLAPGF. DNA of the CDR3: TGTGCCTGGAGTGTACAGGGGGACCTAGCCCCCGGGTTC.

V and J are TRBV15 and TRBJ2-5; D is perhaps TRBD1 (5 bases). CDR3 length: 18 amino acids. In germline, CDR1 is LNHNV, CDR2 YYDKDF (reference sequence). V was clipped by 3 bases and J by 1 base, with 21 bases between them. CDR3 sequence: CATSRAQSRVGIQETQYF. The CDR3 DNA is TGTGCCACCAGCAGGGCTCAGAGCAGGGTGGGGATCCAAGAGACCCAGTACTTC.

As to this clone: Other DNA variants within this sample encode the same CDR3. This chain's CDR3 is CATSRAQVANYGYTF. The CDR3 DNA reads as TGTGCCACCAGCAGAGCGCAGGTCGCTAACTATGGCTACACCTTC. The V gene is TRBV15, the J gene TRBJ1-2, with D unclear. This CDR3 region has 15 residues. Germline V gives CDR1 LNHNV, CDR2 YYDKDF (reference sequence). V was pared by 1 base and J by 0 bases, with 9 bases between.

The chain is built from TRBV27 and TRBJ1-1; 8 nucleotides match TRBD1. Germline assignment: CDR1 MNHEY and CDR2 SMNVEV (reference sequence). The CDR3 is made up of 13 amino acids. The V segment lost 3 bases and the J segment 7 bases; nucleotides outside the gene matches: 4. CDR3 sequence: CASSFRTGGEAFF. The CDR3 coding sequence is TGTGCCAGCAGTTTCCGCACAGGGGGTGAAGCTTTCTTT.

J is TRBJ2-2 and V is TRBV5-1; D unclear. Germline-derived CDR1 and CDR2 are SGHRS and YFSETQ. The CDR3 runs 13 residues. Trimming removed 4 bases at V and 3 bases at J, with 7 bases between. Here the CDR3 DNA reads TGCGCCAGCAGCACGACACACACCGGGGAGCTGTTTTTT. Its translation: CASSTTHTGELFF.

The chain employs TRBV7-6 and TRBJ2-7; D not certain. V lost 1 base and J lost 1, with 5 bases in between. Germline assignment: CDR1 SGHVS and CDR2 FNYEAQ. This CDR3 spans 13 amino acids. The CDR3 sequence: CASSLERSYEQYF. Here the CDR3 DNA reads TGTGCCAGCAGCTTAGAACGGTCCTACGAGCAGTACTTC.